This T cell receptor beta chain was retrieved from a study of T-cell memory formation after mild COVID-19. In the study overall: TCR clusters largely stayed donor specific. Study-level findings and limits: There were some responding clones in pre-infection memory, which suggested that cross-reactive memory had joined. A balance of CD4 and CD8 characterized clones contracting day 15 to 85, whereas later expanders leaned CD4+.

As regards this clonotype: The target antigen is unknown.

A single record per CDR3 protein comes from TCRdb applying MiXCR to the 5' RACE reads. The sample shows around 470,000 distinct CDR3 sequences, around 18% of them seen only once. The specimen sequenced was PBMCs or a T cell subset sorted from them (not recorded which). This TCR came from an adult woman who had mild COVID-19 (a few samples of this study predate the infection). Cell type and time point are not known.

CDR3 protein: CASSVLINAYNEQFF. DNA for the CDR3: TGTGCCAGCAGCGTTCTTATCAACGCCTACAATGAGCAGTTCTTC. The V call is TRBV9, the J call TRBJ2-1; D remains ambiguous. V shed 2 bases and J shed 2 bases, with 11 bases lying between them. Germline CDR1 and CDR2: SGDLS and YYNGEE. The CDR3 sequence is 15 residues long.